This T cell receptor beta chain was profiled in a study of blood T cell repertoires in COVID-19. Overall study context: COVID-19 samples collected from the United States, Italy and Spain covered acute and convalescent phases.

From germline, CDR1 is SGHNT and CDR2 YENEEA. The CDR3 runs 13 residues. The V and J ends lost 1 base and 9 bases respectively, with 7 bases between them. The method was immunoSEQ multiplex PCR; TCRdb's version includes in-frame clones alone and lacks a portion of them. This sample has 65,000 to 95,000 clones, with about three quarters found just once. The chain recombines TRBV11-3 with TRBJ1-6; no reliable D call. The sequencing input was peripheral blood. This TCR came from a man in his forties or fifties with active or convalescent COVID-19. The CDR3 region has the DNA TGTGCCAGCAGCTTAGGTAGCGGTTCACCCCTCCACTTT. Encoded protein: CASSLGSGSPLHF.